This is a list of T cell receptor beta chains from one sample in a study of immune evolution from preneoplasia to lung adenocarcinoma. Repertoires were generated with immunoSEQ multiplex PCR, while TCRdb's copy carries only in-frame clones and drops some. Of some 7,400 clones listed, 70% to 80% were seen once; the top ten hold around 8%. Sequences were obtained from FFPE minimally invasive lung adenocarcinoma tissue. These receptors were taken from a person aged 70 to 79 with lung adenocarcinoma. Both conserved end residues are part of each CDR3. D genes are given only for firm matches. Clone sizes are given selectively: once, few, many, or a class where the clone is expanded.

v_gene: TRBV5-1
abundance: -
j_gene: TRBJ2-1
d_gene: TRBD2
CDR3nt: TGCGCCAGCACATGGGGGGGAGGAGCAGATGAGCAGTTCTTC
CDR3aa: CASTWGGGADEQFF

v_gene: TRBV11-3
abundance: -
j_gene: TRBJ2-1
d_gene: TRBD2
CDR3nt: TGTGCCAGCAGCTCAGGACTAGCGGAAAACAATGAGCAGTTCTTC
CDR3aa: CASSSGLAENNEQFF

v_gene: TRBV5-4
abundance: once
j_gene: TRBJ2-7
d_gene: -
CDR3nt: TGTGCCAGCAGCTTGGCTGCAGGGGGGGCCTACGAGCAGTACTTC
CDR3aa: CASSLAAGGAYEQYF

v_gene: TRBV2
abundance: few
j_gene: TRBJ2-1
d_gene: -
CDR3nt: TGTGCCAGCTGGGGTAGCGCTGGGTTCAATGAGCAGTTCTTC
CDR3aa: CASWGSAGFNEQFF

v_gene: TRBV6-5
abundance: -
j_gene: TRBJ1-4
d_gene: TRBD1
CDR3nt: TGTGCCAGCAGTTCTCAGACAGGGCAGGGTGAAAAACTGTTTTTT
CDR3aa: CASSSQTGQGEKLFF

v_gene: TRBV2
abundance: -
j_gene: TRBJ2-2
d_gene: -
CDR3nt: TGTGCCAGCAGTGGTACAGCGAACACCGGGGAGCTGTTTTTT
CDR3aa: CASSGTANTGELFF

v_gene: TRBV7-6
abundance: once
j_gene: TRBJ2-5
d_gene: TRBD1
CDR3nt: TGTGCCAGCAGCTCTACAGGGGGCAAAGAGACCCAGTACTTC
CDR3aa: CASSSTGGKETQYF

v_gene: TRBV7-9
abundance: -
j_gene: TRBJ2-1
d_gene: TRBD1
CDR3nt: TGTGCCAGCAGCTTCCAGGACAGGGGAGGTGGTGAGCAGTTCTTC
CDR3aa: CASSFQDRGGGEQFF

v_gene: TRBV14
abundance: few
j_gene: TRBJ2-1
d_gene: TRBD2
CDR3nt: TGTGCCAGCAGCCAAATGGGACTAGCGGGAGGGAATGAGCAGTTCTTC
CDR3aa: CASSQMGLAGGNEQFF

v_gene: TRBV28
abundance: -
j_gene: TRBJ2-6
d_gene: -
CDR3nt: TGTGCCAGCAGAGGCGGGGAAGCTACCTCTGGGGCCAACGTCCTGACTTTC
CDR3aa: CASRGGEATSGANVLTF

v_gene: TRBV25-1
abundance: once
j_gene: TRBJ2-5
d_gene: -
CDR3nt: TGTGCCAGCAGTGAATCCTCGGCGGGCGGAGAGACCCAGTACTTC
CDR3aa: CASSESSAGGETQYF

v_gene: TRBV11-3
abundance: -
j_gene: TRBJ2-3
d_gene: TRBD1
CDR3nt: TGTGCCAGCAGCACGGGACAGTCTAGCACAGATACGCAGTATTTT
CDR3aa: CASSTGQSSTDTQYF

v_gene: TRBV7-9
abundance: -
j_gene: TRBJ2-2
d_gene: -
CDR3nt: TGTGCCAGCAGCCTGGCGGTTTCGGCGCCCGGGGAGCTGTTTTTT
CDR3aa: CASSLAVSAPGELFF

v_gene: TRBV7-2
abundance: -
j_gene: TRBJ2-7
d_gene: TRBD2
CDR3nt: TGTGCCAGCACCATATCTGGGGGGGCCTACGAGCAGTACTTC
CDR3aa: CASTISGGAYEQYF

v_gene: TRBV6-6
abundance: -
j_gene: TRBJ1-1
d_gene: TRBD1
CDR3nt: TGTGCCAGTACCCTGGACAGGGCCTATGAAGCTTTCTTT
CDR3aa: CASTLDRAYEAFF

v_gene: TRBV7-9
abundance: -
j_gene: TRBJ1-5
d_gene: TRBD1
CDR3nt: TGTGCCAGCAGCCGGACAGGGGGCCAGCCCCAGCATTTT
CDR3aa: CASSRTGGQPQHF

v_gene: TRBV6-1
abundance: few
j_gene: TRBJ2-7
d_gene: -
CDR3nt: TGTGCCAGCAGTCCTAGCTCCTACGAGCAGTACTTC
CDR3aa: CASSPSSYEQYF

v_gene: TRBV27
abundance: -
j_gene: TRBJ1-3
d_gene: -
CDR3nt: TGTGCCAGCAGTTTACAAGGGTACTCTGGAAACACCATATATTTT
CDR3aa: CASSLQGYSGNTIYF

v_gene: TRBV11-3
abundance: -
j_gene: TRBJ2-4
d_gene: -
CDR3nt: TGTGCCAGCAGCATGGGGACTCAGGGGAACATTCAGTACTTC
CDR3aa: CASSMGTQGNIQYF

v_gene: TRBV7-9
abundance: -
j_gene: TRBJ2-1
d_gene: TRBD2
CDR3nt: TGTGCCAGCGGCCTCGGCGGGAGAGGTTACAATGAGCAGTTCTTC
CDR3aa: CASGLGGRGYNEQFF

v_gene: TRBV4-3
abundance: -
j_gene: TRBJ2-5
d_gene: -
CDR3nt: TGCGCCAGCAGCCAGGAGGGAAGGGCTCAAGAGACCCAGTACTTC
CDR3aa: CASSQEGRAQETQYF

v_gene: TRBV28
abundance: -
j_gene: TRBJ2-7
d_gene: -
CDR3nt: TGTGCCAGCAGTTCAACAGGGAGGGGGACCTCCTACGAGCAGTACTTC
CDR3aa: CASSSTGRGTSYEQYF

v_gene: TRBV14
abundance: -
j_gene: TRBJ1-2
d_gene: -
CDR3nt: TGTGCCAGCAGCCAAGGGGCCAGGGCCGGCTACACCTTC
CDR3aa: CASSQGARAGYTF

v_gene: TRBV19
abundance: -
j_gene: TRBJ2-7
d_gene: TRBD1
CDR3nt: TGTGCCAGTAGTATCGAGGGGGCTTACGAGCAGTACTTC
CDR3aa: CASSIEGAYEQYF

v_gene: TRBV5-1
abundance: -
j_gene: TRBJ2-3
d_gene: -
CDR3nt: TGCGCCAGCAGCTTGGGCGGGGATGGCACAGATACGCAGTATTTT
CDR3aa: CASSLGGDGTDTQYF

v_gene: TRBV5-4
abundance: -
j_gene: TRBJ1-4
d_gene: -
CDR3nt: TGTGCCAGCAGCCAAAAAGCAGGGTCGCATGAAAAACTGTTTTTT
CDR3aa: CASSQKAGSHEKLFF

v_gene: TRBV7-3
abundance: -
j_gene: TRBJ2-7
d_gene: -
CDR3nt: TGTGCCAGGCACCACCGTCGCTCCTACGAGCAGTACTTC
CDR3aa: CARHHRRSYEQYF

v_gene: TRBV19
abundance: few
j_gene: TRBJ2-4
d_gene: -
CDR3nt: TGTGCCAGTAGTATAGATGGGGGCAGAGGAAACATTCAGTACTTC
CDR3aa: CASSIDGGRGNIQYF

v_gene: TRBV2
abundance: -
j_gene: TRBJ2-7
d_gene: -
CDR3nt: TGTGCCAGCAGTGAATCGGGGGCGCAGTACTTC
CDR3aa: CASSESGAQYF

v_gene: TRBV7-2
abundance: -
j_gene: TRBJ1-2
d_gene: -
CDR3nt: TGTGCCAGCAGCTTGCACTTAGAAGGGAGGTATGGCTACACCTTC
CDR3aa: CASSLHLEGRYGYTF

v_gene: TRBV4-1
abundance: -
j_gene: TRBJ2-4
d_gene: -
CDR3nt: TGCGCCAGCAGCCAAGGTCCAGCCAAAAACATTCAGTACTTC
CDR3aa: CASSQGPAKNIQYF

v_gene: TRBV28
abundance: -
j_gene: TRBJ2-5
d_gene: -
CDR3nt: TGTGCCAGCACCCCGGTCGGAGATCGCGAGACCCAGTACTTC
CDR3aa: CASTPVGDRETQYF

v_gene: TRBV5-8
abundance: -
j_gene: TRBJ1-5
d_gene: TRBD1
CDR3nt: TGTGCCAGCAGCGTGGACAGGGGTATACAGCCCCAGCATTTT
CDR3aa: CASSVDRGIQPQHF

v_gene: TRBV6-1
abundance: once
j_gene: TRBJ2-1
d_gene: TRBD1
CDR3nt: TGTGCCAGCAGGGACAGGGTGTCCTACAATGAGCAGTTCTTC
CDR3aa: CASRDRVSYNEQFF

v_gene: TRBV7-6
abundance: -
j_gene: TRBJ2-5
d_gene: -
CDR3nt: TGTGCCAGCAGCTTTAGTCAGTCGGGCAGCGAGACCCAGTACTTC
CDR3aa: CASSFSQSGSETQYF

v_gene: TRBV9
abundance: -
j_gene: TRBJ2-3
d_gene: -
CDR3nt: TGTGCCAGCAGCGTAGACCAGAACACAGATACGCAGTATTTT
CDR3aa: CASSVDQNTDTQYF

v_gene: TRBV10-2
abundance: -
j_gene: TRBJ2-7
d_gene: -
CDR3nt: TGCGCCAGCAGGGGGAACTTCGCGTACGAGCAGTACTTC
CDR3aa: CASRGNFAYEQYF

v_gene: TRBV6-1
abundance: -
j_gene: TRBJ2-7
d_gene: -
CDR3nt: TGTGCCAGCAGAGAATACGAGCAGTACTTC
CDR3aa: CASREYEQYF

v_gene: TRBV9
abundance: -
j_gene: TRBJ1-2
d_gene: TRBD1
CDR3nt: TGTGCCAGCAGCGTAGATGGGACAGGGCGCTATGGCTACACCTTC
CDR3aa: CASSVDGTGRYGYTF

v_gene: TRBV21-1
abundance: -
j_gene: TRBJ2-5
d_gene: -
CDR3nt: TGTGCCAGCAGCAATATAATAGCGGCGGAGTGGGAAGAGACCCAGTACTTC
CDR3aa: CASSNIIAAEWEETQYF

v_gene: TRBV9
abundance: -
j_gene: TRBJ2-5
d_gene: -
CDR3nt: TGTGCCAGCAGCGTAGAGGAGGGCGACGGTGGGACCCAGTACTTC
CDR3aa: CASSVEEGDGGTQYF

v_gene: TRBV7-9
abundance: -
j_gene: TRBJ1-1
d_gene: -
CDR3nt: TGTGCCAGCAGCTTAGACTGGGGGAACACTGAAGCTTTCTTT
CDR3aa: CASSLDWGNTEAFF

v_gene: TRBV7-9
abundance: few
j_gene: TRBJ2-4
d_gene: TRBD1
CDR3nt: TGTGCCAGCAGCTTCGCGGACAGGGGACCCATTCAGTACTTC
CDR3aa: CASSFADRGPIQYF

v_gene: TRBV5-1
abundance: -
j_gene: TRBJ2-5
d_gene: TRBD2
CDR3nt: TGCGCCAGCAGCTTGGGGTTGCGGGAGTATTGGGAGACCCAGTACTTC
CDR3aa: CASSLGLREYWETQYF

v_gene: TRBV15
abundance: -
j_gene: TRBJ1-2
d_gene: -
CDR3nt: TGTGCCACCAGCAGATCGGACAGAAACTATGGCTACACCTTC
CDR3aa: CATSRSDRNYGYTF

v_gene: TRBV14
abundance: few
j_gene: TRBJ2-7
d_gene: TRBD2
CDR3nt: TGTGCCAGCAGCCAAGGACCGGGACTAGAGGGGTACGAGCAGTACTTC
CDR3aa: CASSQGPGLEGYEQYF

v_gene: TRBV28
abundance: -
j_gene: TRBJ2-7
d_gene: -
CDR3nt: TGTGCCAGCAGTTTGTGGACCTACGAGCAGTACTTC
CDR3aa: CASSLWTYEQYF

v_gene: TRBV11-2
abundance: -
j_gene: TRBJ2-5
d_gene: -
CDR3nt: TGTGCCAGCAGCCCCCGATTTACCCAAGATGGGACCCAGTACTTC
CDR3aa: CASSPRFTQDGTQYF

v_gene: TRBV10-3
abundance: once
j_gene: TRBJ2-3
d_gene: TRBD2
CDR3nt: TGTGCCATCAGGGCGAGGCTAGCGGGGGGGCCGAGAACAGATACGCAGTATTTT
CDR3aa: CAIRARLAGGPRTDTQYF

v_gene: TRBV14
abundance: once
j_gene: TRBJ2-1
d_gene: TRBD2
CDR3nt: TGTGCCAGCAGCCACATAGGGACTAGCGGGATATACAATGAGCAGTTCTTC
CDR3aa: CASSHIGTSGIYNEQFF

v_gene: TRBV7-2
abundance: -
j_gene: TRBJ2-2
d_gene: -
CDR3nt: TGTGCCAGCAGCTTAGATGGACACCGTACCGGGGAGCTGTTTTTT
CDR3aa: CASSLDGHRTGELFF

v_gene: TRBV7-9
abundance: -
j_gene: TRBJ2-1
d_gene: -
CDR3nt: TGTGCCAGCAGCTCCAGGGGGGCGGGTACGGGCGATGAGCAGTTCTTC
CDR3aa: CASSSRGAGTGDEQFF

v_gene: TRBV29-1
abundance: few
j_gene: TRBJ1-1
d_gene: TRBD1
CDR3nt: TGCAGCGTTCAGGACAGGAAGAACACTGAAGCTTTCTTT
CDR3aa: CSVQDRKNTEAFF

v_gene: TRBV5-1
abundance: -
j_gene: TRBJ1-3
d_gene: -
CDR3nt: TGCGCCAGCAGCTTGGACGTAGGGAAAAGAAACACCATATATTTT
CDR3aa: CASSLDVGKRNTIYF